Each of the 26 T cell receptor beta chains below was sequenced from the same sample in a study of blood T cell repertoires in COVID-19 (dated by TCRdb to the early 2020s). Libraries were constructed by the immunoSEQ multiplex PCR assay. TCRdb stores this immuneACCESS table with in-frame sequences only. Part of the clones is absent; in the studies checked, under half of the shortfall reflects unresolved V genes, and no reason is known for the rest. This sample holds approximately 220,000 clones; 65% to 90% were observed only once. In total, the top ten clones hold 4.7% of the sample. The sequencing sample was made of peripheral blood. The source of these receptors is a woman aged 70 to 79 with acute or convalescent COVID-19.

This clone was observed a single time. The chain couples TRBV3-1 (or the pseudogene TRBV3-2) to TRBJ2-3; 12 nucleotides line up with TRBD2. This CDR3 contains 15 residues. After removal of 5 bases from V and 0 bases from J, the junction contained 0 bases not matched to a gene. Germline loops: CDR1 LGHDT, CDR2 YNNKEL (reference sequence). The CDR3 region is CASSGLAGSTDTQYF. In DNA, the CDR3 is TGTGCCAGCAGCGGACTAGCGGGGAGCACAGATACGCAGTATTTT.

This sequence joins TRBV5-5 and TRBJ1-1, with TRBD1 identical over 7 bases. The germline CDR1 and CDR2 sequences are SGHKS and YYEKEE (reference sequence). The V segment lost 4 bases and the J segment 5 bases; nucleotides outside the gene matches: 5. The CDR3 covers 13 residues. Here the CDR3 DNA reads TGTGCCAGCAGCCCCATACAGGGGACTGAAGCTTTCTTT. This sequence encodes CASSPIQGTEAFF.

V gene TRBV2 combines with J gene TRBJ2-7; 9 nucleotides align to TRBD1. Germline V gene data show CDR1 as SNHLY and CDR2 as FYNNEI. The CDR3 has 14 residues. V shed 5 bases, J shed 3 bases, and the junction held 5 bases outside the gene matches. CDR3 residues: CASSWDRVSYEQYF. The CDR3 DNA follows: TGTGCCAGCAGTTGGGACAGGGTAAGCTACGAGCAGTACTTC.

The V gene is TRBV10-3, the J gene TRBJ2-7; D is undetermined. The CDR3 loop spans 12 amino acids. Germline values: CDR1 ENHRY, CDR2 SYGVKD. V lost 5 bases to trimming and J lost 3 bases, with 8 bases between them. The CDR3 sequence is CAISLTDYEQYF. The DNA for the CDR3 is TGTGCCATCAGTTTAACTGACTACGAGCAGTACTTC.

The table lists this clone with a count of one. The V call is TRBV5-1, the J call TRBJ1-2; 9 bases match TRBD1. The germline CDR1 and CDR2 sequences are SGHRS and YFSETQ. The CDR3 loop spans 14 amino acids. V shed 0 bases, J shed 6 bases, and the junction held 3 bases outside the gene matches. CDR3 nucleotides: TGCGCCAGCAGCTTGGGGACAGGGGCGGATGGCTACACCTTC. Protein sequence: CASSLGTGADGYTF.

This chain joins TRBV7-2 and TRBJ2-5; 7 bases align to TRBD1. The V and J ends lost 3 bases and 4 bases, in that order; junction bases with no gene match: 2. The CDR3 is made up of 13 amino acids. Germline CDR1 reads SGHTA; CDR2 reads FQGNSA. CDR3 bases: TGTGCCAGCAGCTTCCCAGGGGGAGAGACCCAGTACTTC. Its translation is CASSFPGGETQYF.

The V and J genes are TRBV5-1 and TRBJ1-5, with D unresolved. Germline V CDR1 and CDR2: SGHRS, YFSETQ. The CDR3 has 15 residues. Trimming took 0 bases from V and 2 from J, leaving 9 bases between them. The CDR3 bases are TGCGCCAGCAGCTTGGGGGAGACGGGCAATCAGCCCCAGCATTTT. Its protein product is CASSLGETGNQPQHF. Using reference TRBV5-1 and TRBJ1-5 for the parts outside the CDR3, the full variable domain is KAGVTQTPRYLIKTRGQQVTLSCSPISGHRSVSWYQQTPGQGLQFLFEYFSETQRNKGNFPGRFSGRQFSNSRSEMNVSTLELGDSALYLCASSLGETGNQPQHFGDGTRLSIL.

CDR3 residues: CATSRGISGANVLTF. The CDR3 DNA reads as TGTGCCACCAGTCGGGGGATTTCTGGGGCCAACGTCCTGACTTTC. The V and J genes are TRBV24-1 and TRBJ2-6; TRBD2 is a possible D gene (6 bases). This CDR3 contains 15 residues. The germline gives CDR1 KGHDR, CDR2 SFDVKD. The germline V and J ends were trimmed by 6 bases and 1 base, with 9 bases remaining between them.

The V gene is TRBV10-2, the J gene TRBJ1-2; 7 nucleotides match TRBD1. CDR1 is WSHSY and CDR2 is SAAADI in the germline V gene. After removal of 3 bases from V and 2 bases from J, the junction contained 6 bases not matched to a gene. This CDR3 has 15 residues. DNA for the CDR3: TGCGCCAGCAGTGAAGAGGGGGCGGTCAACTATGGCTACACCTTC. Amino acid sequence: CASSEEGAVNYGYTF.

CDR3 residues: CASSSDRTNTGELFF. The CDR3 DNA follows: TGCGCCAGCAGCTCGGACAGGACGAACACCGGGGAGCTGTTTTTT. V usage is TRBV5-1 and J usage is TRBJ2-2, with TRBD1 identical over 7 bases. The germline V gene encodes CDR1 SGHRS and CDR2 YFSETQ. The CDR3 has 15 residues. J gave up 0 bases and V 3 bases, and 2 bases lay outside the gene matches. Together with reference TRBV5-1 and TRBJ2-2, the CDR3 gives the full variable domain: KAGVTQTPRYLIKTRGQQVTLSCSPISGHRSVSWYQQTPGQGLQFLFEYFSETQRNKGNFPGRFSGRQFSNSRSEMNVSTLELGDSALYLCASSSDRTNTGELFFGEGSRLTVL.

The chain combines TRBV5-5 with TRBJ2-2; D might be TRBD1 (6 bases). V was trimmed by 3 bases and J by 6 bases, leaving 12 bases between them. The CDR3 spans 14 residues. Per the germline V gene, CDR1 is SGHKS and CDR2 is YYEKEE (reference sequence). As DNA, the CDR3 is TGTGCCAGCAGCTCTATCACAGGGTCCGGGGAGCTGTTTTTT. Amino acid sequence: CASSSITGSGELFF.

The genes are TRBV5-1 and TRBJ2-5, with 10 bases identical to TRBD2. The germline V gene encodes CDR1 SGHRS and CDR2 YFSETQ. This CDR3 is 16 amino acids long. The junction had 5 bases not matched to a gene; V was cut back by 3 bases and J by 0 bases. The CDR3 protein is CASSSGLAAYQETQYF. In nucleotides, the CDR3 is TGCGCCAGCAGCTCCGGACTAGCGGCCTACCAAGAGACCCAGTACTTC.

The J gene is TRBJ1-2, the V gene TRBV19; 8 nucleotides match TRBD1. The CDR3 covers 13 residues. V was clipped by 4 bases and J by 6 bases; unmatched bases: 4. Germline assignment: CDR1 LNHDA and CDR2 SQIVND (reference sequence). The CDR3 region is CASSTDRVDGYTF. The DNA of the CDR3 is TGTGCCAGTAGTACGGACAGGGTAGATGGCTACACCTTC. Drawing the rest from reference TRBV19 and TRBJ1-2, the complete variable domain is DGGITQSPKYLFRKEGQNVTLSCEQNLNHDAMYWYRQDPGQGLRLIYYSQIVNDFQKGDIAEGYSVSREKKESFPLTVTSAQKNPTAFYLCASSTDRVDGYTFGSGTRLTVV.

The gene calls are TRBV28 and TRBJ1-3, with a weak D call TRBD1 (5 bases). The CDR3 is 15 residues long. V was trimmed by 6 bases and J by 4 bases, leaving 16 bases between them. CDR1 and CDR2 from the germline V gene are MDHEN and SYDVKM. The CDR3 is CASSPPGGSGNTIYF. The CDR3, as DNA: TGTGCCAGCAGCCCGCCCGGGGGGTCGGGAAACACCATATATTTT.

The chain has TRBV9 and TRBJ1-5, with D perhaps matching TRBD1 (6 bases). The CDR3 contains 16 residues. V was trimmed by 0 bases and J by 7 bases, leaving 17 bases between them. CDR1 and CDR2 from the germline V gene are SGDLS and YYNGEE. Here the CDR3 reads CASSVGSDRGEQPQHF. Here the CDR3 DNA reads TGTGCCAGCAGCGTAGGTTCGGACAGAGGGGAACAGCCCCAGCATTTT. The complete variable domain, with remaining parts taken from reference TRBV9 and TRBJ1-5, reads DSGVTQTPKHLITATGQRVTLRCSPRSGDLSVYWYQQSLDQGLQFLIQYYNGEERAKGNILERFSAQQFPDLHSELNLSSLELGDSALYFCASSVGSDRGEQPQHFGDGTRLSIL.

The rearrangement links TRBV12-5 to TRBJ2-1; 10 bases line up with TRBD2. The CDR3 extends over 13 amino acids. The germline CDR1 and CDR2 sequences are LGHNT and FRNRAP. The V and J ends lost 6 bases and 7 bases, in that order; junction bases with no gene match: 3. Written as DNA, the CDR3 is TGTGCTAGTGGGGGACTAGCGAGGAATGAGCAGTTCTTC. Encoded protein: CASGGLARNEQFF. Full variable domain (remainder filled in from reference TRBV12-5 and TRBJ2-1): DARVTQTPRHKVTEMGQEVTMRCQPILGHNTVFWYRQTMMQGLELLAYFRNRAPLDDSGMPKDRFSAEMPDATLATLKIQPSEPRDSAVYFCASGGLARNEQFFGPGTRLTVL.

This chain connects TRBV5-4 to TRBJ2-1, with TRBD2 as a possible D gene (5 bases). The CDR3 is made up of 16 amino acids. Germline V lookup: CDR1 SGHNT, CDR2 YYREEE (reference sequence). V lost 3 bases and J lost 2, with 15 bases in between. CDR3 residues: CASSSWTYRTYNEQFF. The CDR3 nucleotides read TGTGCCAGCAGCTCTTGGACTTATAGGACCTACAATGAGCAGTTCTTC. The entire variable domain, with the rest obtained from reference TRBV5-4 and TRBJ2-1, is as follows: ETGVTQSPTHLIKTRGQQVTLRCSSQSGHNTVSWYQQALGQGPQFIFQYYREEENGRGNFPPRFSGLQFPNYSSELNVNALELDDSALYLCASSSWTYRTYNEQFFGPGTRLTVL.

Note on this clone: Other DNA sequences in this sample translate to the same CDR3. The chain is built from TRBV4-3 and TRBJ1-2; 10 bases line up with TRBD1. CDR3 length: 13 amino acids. Germline CDR1 is LGHNA and CDR2 is YSLEER. Trimming cost V 3 bases and J 5 bases; bases outside gene matches: 0. CDR3 sequence reads: CASSQDRGYGYTF. CDR3 nucleotides: TGCGCCAGCAGCCAGGACAGGGGGTATGGCTACACCTTC.

This clone has more than one count but fewer than ten. The chain uses TRBV4-3 and TRBJ2-7; 7 bases fit TRBD2. Unmatched junction bases numbered 7, after V lost 5 bases and J lost 3 bases. From germline, CDR1 is LGHNA and CDR2 YSLEER. The length of the CDR3 is 14 residues. In DNA form, the CDR3 reads TGCGCCAGCAGCTTCGGGACGGGGGGCTACGAGCAGTACTTC. Translated: CASSFGTGGYEQYF.

The chain links TRBV7-9 to TRBJ1-1, with 7 bases matching TRBD1. Germline CDR1 and CDR2: SEHNR and FQNEAQ (reference sequence). This CDR3 is 14 amino acids long. The ends lost 2 bases at V and 2 bases at J; junction bases unmatched: 2. The CDR3 DNA reads as TGTGCCAGCAGCTTAACAGGGGTTAACACTGAAGCTTTCTTT. Translation: CASSLTGVNTEAFF.

This sequence joins TRBV11-2 and TRBJ1-3; 8 nucleotides align to TRBD1. Unmatched junction bases numbered 1, after V lost 3 bases and J lost 0 bases. In germline, CDR1 is SGHAT, CDR2 FQNNGV. The CDR3 is 15 residues long. The CDR3 DNA follows: TGTGCCAGCAGCTTCGGGACAGGCTCTGGAAACACCATATATTTT. Translating it yields CASSFGTGSGNTIYF. Supplemented by reference TRBV11-2 and TRBJ1-3, the full variable domain reads EAGVAQSPRYKIIEKRQSVAFWCNPISGHATLYWYQQILGQGPKLLIQFQNNGVVDDSQLPKDRFSAERLKGVDSTLKIQPAKLEDSAVYLCASSFGTGSGNTIYFGEGSWLTVV.

The V gene is TRBV29-1, the J gene TRBJ1-4; D ambiguous. V lost 7 bases and J lost 5, with 11 bases in between. The CDR3 extends over 12 amino acids. The V gene's germline CDR1 is SQVTM and CDR2 ANQGSEA. CDR3 in DNA: TGCAGCGCTCAGACAAGAAATGAAAAACTGTTTTTT. Amino acids: CSAQTRNEKLFF.

The chain combines TRBV28 with TRBJ2-1, with 9 positions matching TRBD2. Losses at the gene ends were 9 bases for V and 1 base for J; bases not matched to a gene: 4. This CDR3 has 14 residues. Germline V gene lookup returns CDR1 MDHEN and CDR2 SYDVKM. This chain's CDR3 is CASNSGGSYNEQFF. The CDR3 DNA reads TGTGCCAGTAATAGCGGGGGTTCCTACAATGAGCAGTTCTTC.

This clone was counted a few times. This chain joins TRBV4-2 and TRBJ1-3, with D uncertain. The germline gives CDR1 LGHNA, CDR2 YNFKEQ. The CDR3 consists of 16 residues. The V end was cut by 1 base, the J end by 0 bases, with 10 bases between. The CDR3, as DNA: TGTGCCAGCAGCCAAGTCAACCCGGGCTCTGGAAACACCATATATTTT. Translation gives CASSQVNPGSGNTIYF.

The J gene is TRBJ1-1, the V gene TRBV6-5, with D possibly TRBD1 on 5 matching bases. Trimming took 4 bases from V and 11 from J, leaving 14 bases between them. This CDR3 comprises 12 residues. CDR1 is MNHEY, CDR2 SVGAGI, per germline. Here the CDR3 DNA reads TGTGCCAGCAGTTCGCCGGGACTAGGGGCTTTCTTT. As protein: CASSSPGLGAFF.

This chain joins TRBV6-1 and TRBJ1-2; D gene unclear. This CDR3 has 16 amino acids. Looked up from germline, CDR1 is MNHNS and CDR2 is SASEGT. V shed 0 bases and J shed 0 bases, with 11 bases lying between them. The CDR3 loop is CASSEALNGANYGYTF. The CDR3 coding sequence is TGTGCCAGCAGTGAAGCGCTGAACGGAGCTAACTATGGCTACACCTTC.